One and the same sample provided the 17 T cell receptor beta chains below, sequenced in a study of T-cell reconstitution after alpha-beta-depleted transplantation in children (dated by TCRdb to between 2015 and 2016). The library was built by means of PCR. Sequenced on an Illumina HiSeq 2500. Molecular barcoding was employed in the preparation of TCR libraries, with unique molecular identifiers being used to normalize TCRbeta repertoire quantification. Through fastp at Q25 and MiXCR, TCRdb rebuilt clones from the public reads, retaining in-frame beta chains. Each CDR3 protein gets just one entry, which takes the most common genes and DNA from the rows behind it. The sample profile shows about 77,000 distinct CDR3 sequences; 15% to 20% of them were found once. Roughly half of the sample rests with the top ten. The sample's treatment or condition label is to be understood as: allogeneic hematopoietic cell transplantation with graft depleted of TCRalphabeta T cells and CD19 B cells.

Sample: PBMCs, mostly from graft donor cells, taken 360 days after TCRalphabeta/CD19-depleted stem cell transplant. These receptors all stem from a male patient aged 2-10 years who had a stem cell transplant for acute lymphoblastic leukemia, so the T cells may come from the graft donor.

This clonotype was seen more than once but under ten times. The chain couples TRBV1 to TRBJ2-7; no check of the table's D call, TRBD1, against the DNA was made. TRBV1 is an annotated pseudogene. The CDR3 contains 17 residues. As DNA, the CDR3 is TGCACCAGCAGCCAAGATAGTAGCCAGGGGTTATCCTACGAGCAGTACTTC. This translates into CTSSQDSSQGLSYEQYF.

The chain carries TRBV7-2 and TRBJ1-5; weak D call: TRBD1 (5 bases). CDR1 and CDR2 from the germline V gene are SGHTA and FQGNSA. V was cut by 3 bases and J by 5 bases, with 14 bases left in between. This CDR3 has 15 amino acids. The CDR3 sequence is CASSFRGPSYQPQHF. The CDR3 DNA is TGTGCCAGCAGCTTCCGGGGCCCCTCCTATCAGCCCCAGCATTTT. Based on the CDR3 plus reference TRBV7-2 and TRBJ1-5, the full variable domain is GAGVSQSPSNKVTEKGKDVELRCDPISGHTALYWYRQSLGQGLEFLIYFQGNSAPDKSGLPSDRFSAERTGGSVSTLTIQRTQQEDSAVYLCASSFRGPSYQPQHFGDGTRLSIL.

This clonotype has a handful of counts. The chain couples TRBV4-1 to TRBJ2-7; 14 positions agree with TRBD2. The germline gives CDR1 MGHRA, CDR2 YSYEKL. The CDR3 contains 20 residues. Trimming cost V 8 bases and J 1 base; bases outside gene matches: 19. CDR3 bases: TGCGCCAGCGGGCCGGGACTAGCGGGAGACGCATACTCCTTTTCCTACGAGCAGTACTTC. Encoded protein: CASGPGLAGDAYSFSYEQYF.

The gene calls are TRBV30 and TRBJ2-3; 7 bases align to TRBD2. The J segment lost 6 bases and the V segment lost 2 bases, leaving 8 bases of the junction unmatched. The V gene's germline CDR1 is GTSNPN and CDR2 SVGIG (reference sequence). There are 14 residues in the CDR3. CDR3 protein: CAWSWLAVGDTQYF. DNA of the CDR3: TGTGCCTGGAGTTGGCTAGCGGTGGGGGATACGCAGTATTTT.

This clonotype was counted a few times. CDR3: CAGRVPGELFF. As DNA, the CDR3 is TGTGCCGGCCGGGTTCCCGGGGAGCTGTTTTTT. The gene calls are TRBV21-1 and TRBJ2-2. TRBV21-1 is a documented pseudogene. The CDR3 is made up of 11 amino acids.

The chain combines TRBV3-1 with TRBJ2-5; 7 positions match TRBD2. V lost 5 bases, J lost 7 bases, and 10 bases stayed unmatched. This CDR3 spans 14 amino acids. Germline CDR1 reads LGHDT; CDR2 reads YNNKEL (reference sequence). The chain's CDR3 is CASSFRLAGGTQYF. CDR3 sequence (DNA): TGTGCCAGCAGCTTCCGACTAGCCGGAGGGACCCAGTACTTC.

The CDR3 sequence is CASSLVQSQGSDEQYF. The CDR3 DNA sequence: TGTGCCAGCAGTTTAGTTCAATCACAGGGTTCGGACGAGCAGTACTTC. This chain uses TRBV12-3 or TRBV12-4 with TRBJ2-7; tentatively, D is TRBD1 (6 bases). V lost 1 base to trimming and J lost 5 bases, with 18 bases between them. This CDR3 has 16 residues.

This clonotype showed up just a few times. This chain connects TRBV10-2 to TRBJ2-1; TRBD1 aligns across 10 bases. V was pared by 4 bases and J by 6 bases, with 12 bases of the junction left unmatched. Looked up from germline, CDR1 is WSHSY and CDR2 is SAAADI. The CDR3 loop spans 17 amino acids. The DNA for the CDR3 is TGCGCCAGCAGTGCCTTCGACCGGGACAGGGGACGCAATGAGCAGTTCTTC. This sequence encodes CASSAFDRDRGRNEQFF.

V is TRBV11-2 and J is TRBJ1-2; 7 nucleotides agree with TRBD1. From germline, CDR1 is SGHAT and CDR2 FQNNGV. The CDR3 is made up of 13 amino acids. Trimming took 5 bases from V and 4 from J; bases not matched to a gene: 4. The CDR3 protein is CASSRRDSYGYTF. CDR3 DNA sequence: TGTGCCAGCAGCCGACGGGACAGCTATGGCTACACCTTC.

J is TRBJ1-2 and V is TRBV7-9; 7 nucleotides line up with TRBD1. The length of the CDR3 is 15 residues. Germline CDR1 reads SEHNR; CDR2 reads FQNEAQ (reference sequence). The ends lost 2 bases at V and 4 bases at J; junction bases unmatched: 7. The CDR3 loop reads CASSLTGTAFYGYTF. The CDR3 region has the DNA TGTGCCAGCAGCTTAACTGGGACAGCCTTCTATGGCTACACCTTC.

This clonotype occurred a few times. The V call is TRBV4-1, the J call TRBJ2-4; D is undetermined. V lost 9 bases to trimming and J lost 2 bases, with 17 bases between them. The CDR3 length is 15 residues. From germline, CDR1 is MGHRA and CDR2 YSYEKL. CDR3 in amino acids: CASSVLGLTKNIQYF. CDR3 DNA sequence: TGCGCCAGTTCTGTATTGGGCTTAACCAAAAACATTCAGTACTTC.

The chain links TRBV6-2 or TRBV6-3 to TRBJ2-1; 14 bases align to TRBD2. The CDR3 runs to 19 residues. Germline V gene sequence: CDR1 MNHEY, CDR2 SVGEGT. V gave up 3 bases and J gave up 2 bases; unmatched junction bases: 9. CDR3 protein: CASSYPGTSGRRTYNEQFF. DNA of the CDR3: TGTGCCAGCAGTTATCCCGGGACTAGCGGGAGAAGGACCTACAATGAGCAGTTCTTC.

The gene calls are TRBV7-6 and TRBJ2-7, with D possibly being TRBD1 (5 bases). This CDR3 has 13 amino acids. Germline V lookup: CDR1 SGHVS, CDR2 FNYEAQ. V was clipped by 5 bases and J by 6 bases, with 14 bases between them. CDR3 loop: CASSESRVGEQYF. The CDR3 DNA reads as TGTGCCAGCAGCGAGTCCAGGGTGGGCGAGCAGTACTTC.

CDR3 sequence (DNA): TGCAGTGCTAGAGAGGGAGGGAGGCGAGAGACCCAGTACTTC. The encoded protein is CSAREGGRRETQYF. The V and J genes are TRBV20-1 and TRBJ2-5; 7 nucleotides line up with TRBD2. Unmatched junction bases numbered 5, after V lost 0 bases and J lost 4 bases. Looked up from germline, CDR1 is DFQATT and CDR2 is SNEGSKA (reference sequence). The CDR3 contains 14 residues.

DNA for the CDR3: TGCGCCAGCAGCCCCGGGGGGTTCGGGATAGAGACCCAGTACTTC. It is translated as CASSPGGFGIETQYF. The rearrangement joins TRBV5-1 to TRBJ2-5; 7 bases are shared with TRBD2. The CDR3 spans 15 residues. CDR1 is SGHRS and CDR2 is YFSETQ in the germline V gene. The J segment lost 4 bases and the V segment lost 4 bases, leaving 10 bases of the junction unmatched.

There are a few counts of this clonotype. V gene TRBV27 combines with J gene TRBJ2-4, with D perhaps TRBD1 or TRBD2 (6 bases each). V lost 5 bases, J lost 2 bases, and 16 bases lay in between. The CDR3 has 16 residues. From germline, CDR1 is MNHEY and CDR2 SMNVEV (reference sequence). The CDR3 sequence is CASSAHRAGSKNIQYF. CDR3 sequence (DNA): TGTGCCAGCAGTGCCCACAGGGCGGGGTCCAAAAACATTCAGTACTTC.

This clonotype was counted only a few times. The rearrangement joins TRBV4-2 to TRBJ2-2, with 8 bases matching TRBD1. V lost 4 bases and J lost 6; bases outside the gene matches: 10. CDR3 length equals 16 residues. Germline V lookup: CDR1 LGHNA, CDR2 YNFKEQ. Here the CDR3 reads CASSPCGQGSAGELFF. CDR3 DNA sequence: TGTGCCAGCAGCCCCTGCGGACAGGGTAGTGCCGGGGAGCTGTTTTTT.